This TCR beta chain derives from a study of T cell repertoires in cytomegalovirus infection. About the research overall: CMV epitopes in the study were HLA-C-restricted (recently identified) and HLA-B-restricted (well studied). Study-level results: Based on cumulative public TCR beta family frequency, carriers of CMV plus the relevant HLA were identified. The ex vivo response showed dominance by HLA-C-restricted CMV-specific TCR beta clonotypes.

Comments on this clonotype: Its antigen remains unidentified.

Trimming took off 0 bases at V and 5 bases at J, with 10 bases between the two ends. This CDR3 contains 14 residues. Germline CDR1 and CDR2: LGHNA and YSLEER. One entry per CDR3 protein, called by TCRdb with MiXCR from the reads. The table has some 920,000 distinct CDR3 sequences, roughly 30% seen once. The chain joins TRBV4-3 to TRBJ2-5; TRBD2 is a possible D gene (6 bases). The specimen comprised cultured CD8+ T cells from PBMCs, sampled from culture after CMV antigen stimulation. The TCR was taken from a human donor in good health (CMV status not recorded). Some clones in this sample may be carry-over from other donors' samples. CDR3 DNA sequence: TGCGCCAGCAGCCAAGATCGCGGGACGGAGACCCAGTACTTC. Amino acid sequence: CASSQDRGTETQYF.